This TCR beta chain was captured by sequencing in a study of CD8 T cells in ankylosing spondylitis. Study-wide results and caveats: Disease-linked clones bore a CD8+ phenotype and were relatively rare in peripheral blood. A TCR beta motif of roughly 8 highly homologous variants seemed to mark ankylosing spondylitis blood. Prior work had noted some motif variants in reactive arthritis blood and synovial fluid. Researchers reportedly found disease-linked clones significantly enriched in matched ankylosing spondylitis synovial fluid.

Germline V gives CDR1 SGHRS, CDR2 YFSETQ. Deletions cut 3 bases from V and 1 base from J, with 7 bases between. The CDR3 extends over 14 amino acids. This clonotype was seen many times. Its antigen is not known. In TCRdb, the 5' RACE reads were re-called with MiXCR into one record per CDR3 protein. The table has about 130,000 distinct CDR3 sequences, 6% to 8.5% seen once. Sequencing used blood, either unsorted or a sorted T cell fraction (not recorded which). This chain joins TRBV5-1 and TRBJ2-2; D may be TRBD1 (5 bases). The receptor comes from a male donor with ankylosing spondylitis or in good health (not recorded which). The CDR3 DNA reads as TGCGCCAGCAGCTCGGACATGAACACCGGGGAGCTGTTTTTT. This encodes CASSSDMNTGELFF.